This T cell receptor beta chain stems from a study of cytomegalovirus exposure and HLA in healthy donors. Study-level findings and limits: Cytomegalovirus-associated status was assigned to some 180 TCR beta chains. In a later analysis, TCR beta V- and J-gene trimming was associated with a missense DCLRE1C variant. Whilst most TCR sequences proved rare, a subset of public TCRs occurred across many donors. Excluded were some V segments that proved indistinguishable, including TRBV6-2 and TRBV6-3.

In the PCR, 60 Vbeta and 13 Jbeta primers were used. Data came from immunoSEQ multiplex PCR; TCRdb stores just in-frame clones and leaves some out. This table has roughly 190,000 clones, 84% appearing once. The junction had 7 bases not matched to a gene; V was cut back by 0 bases and J by 6 bases. Germline loops: CDR1 SGHRS, CDR2 YFSETQ. The CDR3 totals 15 residues. Details on this clone: Its antigen is not identified.

The receptor comes from a woman between 45 and 60 years old in good health and CMV-seropositive. The chain carries TRBV5-1 and TRBJ1-2, with 8 bases lining up with TRBD1. Sequenced sample: PBMCs. CDR3 nucleotides: TGCGCCAGCAGCTTGGCTCCCGACAGGGGCGATGGCTACACCTTC. Translation: CASSLAPDRGDGYTF.